The 7 T cell receptor beta chains listed next were all sequenced from one sample in a study of blood T cell repertoires in COVID-19. Only in-frame clones appear in the TCRdb table, and some are missing; sequencing was by immunoSEQ multiplex PCR. The sample shows around 60,000 clones, 70% to 90% of them seen only once. The sequencing input was peripheral blood. The receptors originated from a human donor with active COVID-19. The donor label of this sample is uncertain.

The chain carries TRBV7-2 and TRBJ2-2; 8 bases match TRBD2. Germline CDR1 SGHTA, CDR2 FQGNSA. The length of the CDR3 is 15 residues. Trimming at V came to 1 base and at J to 4 bases, leaving 2 bases not matched to a gene. CDR3 sequence: CASSLGLAGTGELFF. In DNA, the CDR3 is TGTGCCAGCAGCTTAGGGCTAGCGGGCACCGGGGAGCTGTTTTTT. The full variable domain, rest sourced from reference TRBV7-2 and TRBJ2-2, is GAGVSQSPSNKVTEKGKDVELRCDPISGHTALYWYRQSLGQGLEFLIYFQGNSAPDKSGLPSDRFSAERTGGSVSTLTIQRTQQEDSAVYLCASSLGLAGTGELFFGEGSRLTVL.

The chain uses TRBV5-1 and TRBJ1-1; D not certain. CDR3 length: 13 residues. Germline V gene data show CDR1 as SGHRS and CDR2 as YFSETQ. The germline V and J ends were trimmed by 5 bases and 0 bases, with 8 bases remaining between them. The CDR3 reads CASSSKMNTEAFF. CDR3 DNA: TGCGCCAGCAGTTCAAAAATGAACACTGAAGCTTTCTTT.

The V gene is TRBV18, the J gene TRBJ2-2, with 10 bases matching TRBD1. CDR3 length: 14 residues. CDR1 KGHSH and CDR2 LQKENI come from the germline V gene. Losses at the gene ends were 3 bases for V and 6 bases for J; bases not matched to a gene: 1. CDR3 region: CASSPTGGAGELFF. The CDR3 bases are TGTGCCAGCTCACCGACAGGGGGCGCCGGGGAGCTGTTTTTT.

The V call is TRBV6-5, the J call TRBJ2-1; D unclear. The CDR3 sequence is 13 residues long. Trimming took 7 bases from V and 6 from J, leaving 13 bases between them. The germline V gene encodes CDR1 MNHEY and CDR2 SVGAGI. CDR3 sequence: CASTNELRNEQFF. The CDR3 DNA is TGTGCCAGCACAAACGAGCTTCGCAATGAGCAGTTCTTC.

The V gene is TRBV7-2, the J gene TRBJ1-6; D not certain. CDR3 length: 15 amino acids. V dropped 5 bases and J dropped 0 bases, with 8 bases sitting between them. CDR1 and CDR2 (germline): SGHTA, FQGNSA. The CDR3, as DNA: TGTGCCAGCAGCCCAGGCAGCTCCTATAATTCACCCCTCCACTTT. Amino acid sequence: CASSPGSSYNSPLHF.

This clone appeared once. This chain uses TRBV4-2 with TRBJ2-5, with no clear D. There are 11 residues in the CDR3. V was clipped by 0 bases and J by 9 bases, with 5 bases between them. Germline assignment: CDR1 LGHNA and CDR2 YNFKEQ. CDR3 in amino acids: CASSQEGAQYF. The CDR3 region has the DNA TGTGCCAGCAGCCAAGAAGGAGCCCAGTACTTC.

The J gene is TRBJ1-6, the V gene TRBV28; the D is unclear. CDR3 length: 17 amino acids. The germline gives CDR1 MDHEN, CDR2 SYDVKM. Trimming left V 6 bases short and J 7 bases short, with 22 bases between. DNA for the CDR3: TGTGCCAGCAGGTTCGCCCCCCCCCTACGCGGGAATTCACCCCTCCACTTT. Protein sequence: CASRFAPPLRGNSPLHF.